The T cell receptor (beta chain) described here comes from a study of Graves' ophthalmopathy and Graves' hyperthyroidism. About the research overall: Hyperthyroidism was considered stable when no ophthalmopathy appeared within 18 months of follow-up.

V was clipped by 1 base and J by 1 base, with 14 bases between them. Germline-derived CDR1 and CDR2 are SGHVT and SQSDAQ. The CDR3 runs to 16 residues. For this clonotype: Its specificity is not known.

General observations from the study: The model's ophthalmopathy progression predictions had 55% to 71% sensitivity and about 72% specificity. Sensitivity reached just under 90% and specificity roughly 82% for a 13-signature model separating ophthalmopathy from stable hyperthyroidism.

CDR3 regions of TCR beta were amplified from RNA transcripts. HTBI primers were used in a first-round RT-PCR, which preceded a second-round multiplex PCR. TCRdb processed the multiplex PCR reads anew with MiXCR; each CDR3 protein has one entry. This sample carries about 1.1 million distinct CDR3 sequences, about 35% of them seen once, and the ten largest clones take 8.5% to 14%. This chain joins TRBV7-4 and TRBJ2-7; D not resolved. This TCR was recovered from an adult man with Graves' hyperthyroidism. The specimen sequenced was peripheral blood or thyroid tissue (not recorded which). The CDR3 is CASSLVRSRASYEQYF. CDR3 DNA sequence: TGTGCCAGCAGCTTAGTGAGGAGTAGGGCGTCCTACGAGCAGTACTTC.